These T cell receptor beta chains were read from a single sample in a study of blood T cell repertoires in COVID-19. This table comes from immunoSEQ multiplex PCR, and its TCRdb copy is limited to in-frame clones, with some not included. Seen here are 170,000 or so clones, around 87% observed once, and the top ten hold around 0.5%. The specimen was peripheral blood. The source of these receptors is a man between 60 and 75 years old with COVID-19, enrolled during active disease. Both conserved end residues are part of each CDR3. D genes are given only for firm matches. Size tells how often a clone was seen (once, few, many) or the class of an expanded clone, and some rows leave it out.

v_call	j_call	d_call	clone_size	cdr3_nt	cdr3_aa
TRBV19	TRBJ2-7	TRBD2	-	TGTGCCAGTAGTATACCCGGGGGGTCCTCCTACGAGCAGTACTTC	CASSIPGGSSYEQYF
TRBV5-8	TRBJ1-3	TRBD1	-	TGTGCCAGCAGCGGCGGGACAGGGGTTGGAAACACCATATATTTT	CASSGGTGVGNTIYF
TRBV5-1	TRBJ1-6	TRBD1	-	TGCGCCAGCAGCTACGGACAGGGTGCTTCACCCCTCCACTTT	CASSYGQGASPLHF
TRBV7-2	TRBJ1-1	TRBD1	-	TGTGCCAGCAGCGACGAGCAGGGGGCAGTGAACACTGAAGCTTTCTTT	CASSDEQGAVNTEAFF
TRBV4-2	TRBJ2-1	TRBD1	few	TGTGCCAGCAGCCAAGATTTCAGGGGGAGTTCCTACAATGAGCAGTTCTTC	CASSQDFRGSSYNEQFF
TRBV12-3/TRBV12-4	TRBJ1-1	-	-	TGTGCCAGCAGTTTCGGCCAGGGGGAAGCTTTCTTT	CASSFGQGEAFF
TRBV4-3	TRBJ2-3	TRBD1	-	TGCGCCAGCAGCCAAGATGCGGGACAGGTAACAGCTAGCACAGATACGCAGTATTTT	CASSQDAGQVTASTDTQYF
TRBV4-3	TRBJ2-5	-	-	TGCGCCAGCAGCCAAGATCTAGGCAGGGGGGACGAGACCCAGTACTTC	CASSQDLGRGDETQYF
TRBV28	TRBJ2-2	TRBD1	-	TGTGCCAGCAGAGGACAGGGGGCAAACACCGGGGAGCTGTTTTTT	CASRGQGANTGELFF
TRBV5-4	TRBJ2-5	-	-	TGTGCCAGCAGGGCCGGGACAAGAGAGACCCAGTACTTC	CASRAGTRETQYF
TRBV28	TRBJ1-3	-	few	TGTGCCAGCAGTTTGTACGGACTGTGGGGAAACACCATATATTTT	CASSLYGLWGNTIYF
TRBV5-6	TRBJ1-6	TRBD1	-	TGTGCCAGCGGGACAGGAAAAAACCCAATTCAACCCCTCCACTTT	CASGTGKNPIQPLHF
TRBV10-3	TRBJ1-1	-	many	TGTGCCATCAGTGATCTGGGGGCCACTGAAGCTTTCTTT	CAISDLGATEAFF
TRBV18	TRBJ2-3	-	-	TGTGCCAGCTCACCCGGCGGAAGCCCGGGAGATACGCAGTATTTT	CASSPGGSPGDTQYF
TRBV6-2/TRBV6-3	TRBJ2-5	TRBD2	-	TGTGCCAGCAGTAGACTAGCGGGGGGAACCCGCCAAGAGACCCAGTACTTC	CASSRLAGGTRQETQYF
TRBV5-1	TRBJ1-4	-	-	TGCGCCAGCAGCTTGGTTCTGGGAGAGAATGAAAAACTGTTTTTT	CASSLVLGENEKLFF
TRBV5-8	TRBJ1-5	-	-	TGTGCCAGCAGCTTCCCCGGGTTTGGCAATCAGCCCCAGCATTTT	CASSFPGFGNQPQHF
TRBV5-8	TRBJ1-1	TRBD1	-	TGTGCCAGCAGCTTGTGGGTCAGACAGGGTTCTTGGAACACTGAAGCTTTCTTT	CASSLWVRQGSWNTEAFF